Below, 17 T cell receptor beta chains from the same sample are listed, as sequenced in a study of technical replicates of blood from a few donors. The method was immunoSEQ multiplex PCR; TCRdb's version includes in-frame clones alone and lacks a portion of them. The sample carries around 70,000 clones, roughly 93% recorded once. Sequencing was performed on T cells isolated from PBMCs. These TCRs come from a human donor in good health.

The V and J genes are TRBV7-9 and TRBJ1-3; the D gene is possibly TRBD1 (5 bases). The CDR3 has 15 amino acids. Germline CDR1 SEHNR, CDR2 FQNEAQ (reference sequence). V gave up 5 bases and J gave up 8 bases, with 19 bases separating them. In nucleotides, the CDR3 is TGTGCCAGCAGCGTCATGGGAGAAGGGGACTACACCATATATTTT. Protein product: CASSVMGEGDYTIYF.

V gene TRBV6-5 combines with J gene TRBJ2-3; no reliable D call. Germline V gives CDR1 MNHEY, CDR2 SVGAGI. This CDR3 spans 12 amino acids. Trimming took 4 bases from V and 3 from J, leaving 5 bases between them. The CDR3 loop is CASSSRTDTQYF. The CDR3 DNA follows: TGTGCCAGCAGTTCGCGTACAGATACGCAGTATTTT.

The chain has TRBV6-4 and TRBJ2-2; 7 nucleotides match TRBD2. CDR3 size: 15 residues. V trimming: 8 bases; J trimming: 2 bases; junction bases outside the gene matches: 8. Per germline, CDR1 MRHNA and CDR2 SNTAGT. The CDR3 DNA is TGTGCCAGCTCCCGTGGGGGGGGAAACACCGGGGAGCTGTTTTTT. It is translated as CASSRGGGNTGELFF.

The rearrangement joins TRBV11-3 to TRBJ1-2, with TRBD1 matching 7 bases. The V gene's germline CDR1 is SGHNT and CDR2 YENEEA. V dropped 5 bases and J dropped 5; count of bases not matched to a gene: 8. This CDR3 has 14 residues. The CDR3 loop reads CASSPRGTAYGYTF. CDR3 sequence (DNA): TGTGCCAGCAGCCCTAGAGGGACAGCTTATGGCTACACCTTC.

The gene calls are TRBV28 and TRBJ1-2; a possible D gene is TRBD1 (6 bases). This CDR3 contains 13 residues. V shed 4 bases and J shed 3 bases, with 9 bases lying between them. Germline loops: CDR1 MDHEN, CDR2 SYDVKM. CDR3 loop: CASSSDSYYGYTF. The CDR3 DNA sequence: TGTGCCAGCAGTTCGGACAGCTACTATGGCTACACCTTC.

The V and J genes are TRBV4-1 and TRBJ2-1; 12 positions agree with TRBD2. This CDR3 region has 17 residues. Germline assignment: CDR1 MGHRA and CDR2 YSYEKL. The ends lost 4 bases at V and 2 bases at J; junction bases unmatched: 6. CDR3 residues: CASSPSGRAGTYNEQFF. Here the CDR3 DNA reads TGCGCCAGCAGCCCTAGCGGGAGGGCCGGGACCTACAATGAGCAGTTCTTC.

This clone appeared once. The rearrangement links TRBV19 to TRBJ2-2; 7 nucleotides agree with TRBD2. This CDR3 comprises 15 residues. The V gene's germline CDR1 is LNHDA and CDR2 SQIVND (reference sequence). V shed 3 bases and J 5 bases; nucleotides not matched to a gene: 6. In nucleotides, the CDR3 is TGTGCCAGTAGTATCTCTCTGGGGGGGACCGGGGAGCTGTTTTTT. Protein product: CASSISLGGTGELFF.

The genes are TRBV19 and TRBJ2-1, with D perhaps TRBD2 (7 bases). Trimming stripped 1 base from V and 4 bases from J, with 11 bases between. CDR1 is LNHDA and CDR2 is SQIVND in the germline V gene (reference sequence). The CDR3 has 15 amino acids. CDR3 loop: CASSIVGGGYNEQFF. CDR3 coding DNA: TGTGCCAGTAGTATAGTGGGAGGGGGTTACAATGAGCAGTTCTTC. Supplemented by reference TRBV19 and TRBJ2-1, the full variable domain reads DGGITQSPKYLFRKEGQNVTLSCEQNLNHDAMYWYRQDPGQGLRLIYYSQIVNDFQKGDIAEGYSVSREKKESFPLTVTSAQKNPTAFYLCASSIVGGGYNEQFFGPGTRLTVL.

The chain carries TRBV11-3 and TRBJ1-4; D remains unclear. The CDR3 loop spans 15 amino acids. Trimming removed 5 bases from V and 4 bases from J, with 14 bases in between. CDR1 and CDR2 (germline): SGHNT, YENEEA. CDR3 amino acids: CASSPAQVDNEKLFF. The CDR3 DNA follows: TGTGCCAGCAGCCCGGCTCAGGTTGATAATGAAAAACTGTTTTTT.

The chain is built from TRBV5-1 and TRBJ2-7; TRBD1 matches at 9 bases. V gave up 0 bases and J gave up 3 bases; unmatched junction bases: 4. Germline assignment: CDR1 SGHRS and CDR2 YFSETQ. The CDR3 extends over 15 amino acids. DNA for the CDR3: TGCGCCAGCAGCTTGGGGGGACAGGGATACTACGAGCAGTACTTC. Protein product: CASSLGGQGYYEQYF.

The gene calls are TRBV7-3 and TRBJ1-6; D not certain. The germline V gene encodes CDR1 SGHTA and CDR2 FQGTGA. This CDR3 comprises 14 residues. Trimming removed 5 bases from V and 8 bases from J, with 13 bases in between. The CDR3 DNA reads as TGTGCCAGCAGCCAAACCCGGGGTGATTCACCCCTCCACTTT. This codes for CASSQTRGDSPLHF.

The chain uses TRBV11-2 and TRBJ2-3; D uncertain. This CDR3 has 11 residues. V was trimmed by 5 bases and J by 7 bases, leaving 7 bases between them. CDR1 and CDR2 from the germline V gene are SGHAT and FQNNGV. CDR3 sequence: CASSQQNTQYF. CDR3 in DNA: TGTGCCAGCAGCCAACAGAATACGCAGTATTTT.

The chain links TRBV19 to TRBJ1-1; D is unresolved. CDR1 is LNHDA, CDR2 SQIVND, per germline (reference sequence). There are 13 residues in the CDR3. Trimming pared 7 bases from V and 3 bases from J, leaving 12 bases between. The CDR3 coding sequence is TGTGCCAGTATGGCGGGTTTGTACACTGAAGCTTTCTTT. Translating it yields CASMAGLYTEAFF.

The rearrangement joins TRBV11-2 to TRBJ2-7, with 10 bases identical to TRBD1. This CDR3 has 15 residues. V gave up 5 bases and J gave up 1 base; unmatched junction bases: 5. Germline V CDR1 and CDR2: SGHAT, FQNNGV. The CDR3 DNA reads TGTGCCAGCAGCAAAGACAGGGGGCGATCCTACGAGCAGTACTTC. Translation: CASSKDRGRSYEQYF.

The V and J genes are TRBV2 and TRBJ2-5, with TRBD2 matching 7 bases. CDR1 and CDR2 from the germline V gene are SNHLY and FYNNEI. CDR3 length: 16 residues. V trimming: 9 bases; J trimming: 0 bases; junction bases outside the gene matches: 13. CDR3 sequence: CASSPATSPYQETQYF. The CDR3 DNA is TGTGCCAGTAGTCCGGCGACTAGCCCGTACCAAGAGACCCAGTACTTC. Complete variable domain (other parts from reference TRBV2 and TRBJ2-5): EPEVTQTPSHQVTQMGQEVILRCVPISNHLYFYWYRQILGQKVEFLVSFYNNEISEKSEIFDDQFSVERPDGSNFTLKIRSTKLEDSAMYFCASSPATSPYQETQYFGPGTRLLVL.

The chain uses TRBV30 and TRBJ1-1; TRBD1 is a possible D gene (5 bases). The germline V gene encodes CDR1 GTSNPN and CDR2 SVGIG (reference sequence). Trimming removed 3 bases from V and 0 bases from J, with 14 bases in between. This CDR3 comprises 15 residues. CDR3 DNA sequence: TGTGCCTGGAGGAACTGGGGCAGTATGAACACTGAAGCTTTCTTT. Translated: CAWRNWGSMNTEAFF.

V is TRBV7-3 and J is TRBJ1-1, with D uncertain. The CDR3 loop spans 14 amino acids. With 4 bases removed from V and 6 bases from J, the gap between germline ends came to 15 bases. The germline CDR1 and CDR2 sequences are SGHTA and FQGTGA. The CDR3 DNA reads as TGTGCCAGCAGCTCTCAAGACGGGAGCGCTGAAGCTTTCTTT. Translation gives CASSSQDGSAEAFF.